This TCR beta chain was identified in a study of brain T cells in children with intractable seizures. Patients received at least one anti-epileptic drug before surgery. There are 16 residues in the CDR3. Germline trimming cut 5 bases from V and 0 bases from J; bases unmatched to any gene: 6. Germline V CDR1 and CDR2: MNHEY, SVGEGT. Only in-frame clones appear in the TCRdb table, and some are missing; sequencing was by immunoSEQ multiplex PCR. The sample consists of some 62,000 clones, approximately 94% of them appearing once. The sample consisted of peripheral blood, taken at surgery. This TCR was recovered from a boy in the first two years of life with focal cortical dysplasia and intractable seizures. This rearrangement joins TRBV6-2 or TRBV6-3 to TRBJ2-1; TRBD1 matches 8 bases. CDR3 loop: CASSPDTGGSYNEQFF. The DNA of the CDR3 is TGTGCCAGCAGTCCCGACACAGGGGGCTCCTACAATGAGCAGTTCTTC.